The rows below give T cell receptor beta chains drawn from one sample of a study of breast tumors, draining lymph nodes, adjacent tissues. TCRdb itself ran the multiplex PCR reads through MiXCR, one entry per CDR3 protein. The sample holds tens of thousands of distinct CDR3 sequences; more than 20% are singletons and the top ten take 8%. The sequenced sample consisted of breast tumor tissue. Source of these receptors: a female donor with breast cancer. Some clones in this sample may be carry-over from other donors' samples. The CDR3 runs from the conserved cysteine through the conserved F or W. A D gene is named only where the DNA matches it firmly. Size values are once, few and many counts, or a class for expanded clones, and some rows have none.

clone_size j_call v_call d_call cdr3_aa cdr3_nt
many TRBJ1-6 TRBV19 NA CASSIFPGQRNSPLHF TGTGCCAGTAGTATCTTCCCAGGACAACGCAATTCACCCCTCCACTTT
NA TRBJ2-4 TRBV7-2 TRBD1 CASATGTGGNIQYF TGTGCCAGCGCAACCGGGACAGGGGGAAACATTCAGTACTTC
many TRBJ1-3 TRBV7-8 NA CASTRGRGSGNTIYF TGTGCCAGCACCCGGGGGCGTGGCTCTGGAAACACCATATATTTT
many TRBJ1-4 TRBV19 TRBD1 CASSSDQGATNEKLFF TGTGCCAGTAGTTCCGATCAGGGGGCAACTAATGAAAAACTGTTTTTT
few TRBJ2-1 TRBV20-1 TRBD2 CSAPGLASYNEQFF TGCAGTGCCCCGGGACTAGCGTCTTACAATGAGCAGTTCTTC
NA TRBJ2-5 TRBV19 NA CASSIGKETQYF TGTGCCAGTAGTATTGGTAAAGAGACCCAGTACTTC
many TRBJ2-7 TRBV5-1 NA CASSPRTHNREYEQYF TGCGCCAGCAGCCCCCGGACACATAATAGAGAGTACGAGCAGTACTTC
many TRBJ1-5 TRBV4-1 TRBD1 CASSLRDREYSNQPQHF TGCGCCAGCAGCCTTCGGGACAGGGAATATAGCAATCAGCCCCAGCATTTT
many TRBJ2-4 TRBV6-2/TRBV6-3 NA CASSTTAKNIQYF TGTGCCAGCTCAACCACAGCCAAAAACATTCAGTACTTC
many TRBJ2-7 TRBV7-9 TRBD2 CASRITSGTGEQYF TGTGCCAGCAGGATCACTAGCGGGACCGGCGAGCAGTACTTC
many TRBJ2-3 TRBV7-8 TRBD2 CASSLQAAGGRITDTQYF TGTGCCAGCAGCTTACAAGCTGCGGGGGGTCGGATCACAGATACGCAGTATTTT
many TRBJ2-2 TRBV5-1 NA CATFDSSNTGELFF TGCGCCACCTTCGACAGCTCGAACACCGGGGAGCTGTTTTTT
NA TRBJ2-1 TRBV15 TRBD2 CATSRRGTIPNEQFF TGTGCCACCAGCAGGCGAGGGACTATACCCAATGAGCAGTTCTTC
many TRBJ2-3 TRBV7-8 NA CASSLGLGMRTDTQYF TGTGCCAGCAGCTTAGGGTTGGGAATGCGCACAGATACGCAGTATTTT
many TRBJ1-5 TRBV6-6 NA CASSQDPYSNQPQHF TGTGCCAGCAGTCAAGACCCCTATAGCAATCAGCCCCAGCATTTT
many TRBJ1-2 TRBV20-1 NA CSAREGSGYTF TGCAGTGCTAGAGAAGGGTCTGGCTACACCTTC
many TRBJ2-1 TRBV11-2 TRBD2 CASSLVNGEGLHNEQFF TGTGCCAGCAGCCTGGTCAATGGGGAGGGCCTTCACAATGAGCAGTTCTTC
many TRBJ1-5 TRBV15 NA CATSRDWTANQPQHF TGTGCCACCAGCAGGGACTGGACAGCGAATCAGCCCCAGCATTTT
many TRBJ2-3 TRBV7-2 TRBD2 CASSRSGGPDTQYF TGTGCCAGCAGTCGTAGCGGGGGGCCAGATACGCAGTATTTT
many TRBJ2-5 TRBV7-2 NA CASSRHSREQETQYF TGTGCCAGCAGTCGACACTCCCGGGAGCAAGAGACCCAGTACTTC
many TRBJ1-2 TRBV7-8 NA CASSFPGLAGYTF TGTGCCAGCAGCTTTCCAGGGCTGGCTGGCTACACCTTC
many TRBJ1-5 TRBV4-1 NA CASSQVLQGGRSNQPQHF TGCGCCAGCAGCCAAGTTTTGCAGGGCGGACGATCCAATCAGCCCCAGCATTTT
few TRBJ2-7 TRBV28 TRBD1 CASSRTLQGAGEQYF TGTGCCAGCAGCCGAACTTTACAGGGGGCGGGAGAGCAGTACTTC
NA TRBJ2-1 TRBV6-5 TRBD2 CASSYSGSSGGYNEQFF TGTGCCAGCAGTTACTCGGGATCTAGCGGGGGCTACAATGAGCAGTTCTTC
NA TRBJ1-1 TRBV5-1 NA CASSLEWGTEAFF TGCGCCAGCAGCTTGGAATGGGGAACTGAAGCTTTCTTT
few TRBJ1-2 TRBV6-1 TRBD1 CASSEQMGTGSGYTF TGTGCCAGCAGTGAACAGATGGGGACAGGCTCGGGCTACACCTTC
NA TRBJ2-5 TRBV3-1 NA CASSPRGAEQETQYF TGTGCCAGCAGCCCACGGGGGGCCGAACAAGAGACCCAGTACTTC
many TRBJ1-6 TRBV5-1 TRBD1 CASGTGDDNSPLHF TGCGCCAGCGGCACAGGGGACGATAATTCACCCCTCCACTTT
NA TRBJ2-1 TRBV4-1 NA CASSQDWGYNEQFF TGCGCCAGCAGCCAAGATTGGGGGTACAATGAGCAGTTCTTC
NA TRBJ2-6 TRBV20-1 NA CSAPTPSSGANVLTF TGCAGTGCTCCGACCCCCAGCTCTGGGGCCAACGTCCTGACTTTC
NA TRBJ1-1 TRBV2 NA CASRADRNTEAFF TGTGCCAGCAGGGCCGACAGGAACACTGAAGCTTTCTTT
few TRBJ2-7 TRBV28 TRBD1 CASRTTGTGRAEQYF TGTGCCAGCAGAACAACCGGGACAGGGCGGGCCGAGCAGTACTTC
NA TRBJ2-1 TRBV4-2 NA CASSQETYNEQFF TGTGCCAGCAGCCAAGAGACGTACAATGAGCAGTTCTTC
many TRBJ1-5 TRBV19 TRBD1 CASSVTGGGNQPQHF TGTGCCAGTAGCGTGACAGGGGGCGGCAATCAGCCCCAGCATTTT
many TRBJ2-7 TRBV5-8 TRBD2 CASSLGVAGGNEQYF TGTGCCAGCAGCTTGGGGGTAGCGGGAGGCAACGAGCAGTACTTC
NA TRBJ1-2 TRBV25-1 NA CASSENRHRGYTF TGTGCCAGCAGTGAAAACAGGCACCGCGGCTACACCTTC
medium-sized TRBJ1-5 TRBV5-1 NA CASSLQGNQPQHF TGCGCCAGCAGCTTACAGGGCAATCAGCCCCAGCATTTT
many TRBJ2-5 TRBV6-6 TRBD1 CASGDSQETQYF TGTGCCAGCGGGGACAGCCAAGAGACCCAGTACTTC
many TRBJ1-4 TRBV11-2 NA CASGRGGEKLFF TGTGCCAGCGGCAGGGGCGGGGAAAAACTGTTTTTT
many TRBJ2-1 TRBV20-1 NA CSASEAPSSYNEQFF TGCAGTGCTAGCGAGGCTCCCAGCTCCTACAATGAGCAGTTCTTC
NA TRBJ2-7 TRBV20-1 TRBD1 CSAGRDRGSYEQYF TGCAGTGCTGGCCGGGACAGGGGGTCCTACGAGCAGTACTTC
NA TRBJ2-1 TRBV7-7 TRBD2 CASSLGPGLAYNEQFF TGTGCCAGCAGCTTAGGACCGGGACTAGCCTACAATGAGCAGTTCTTC
many TRBJ2-3 TRBV5-1 NA CASSYRETDTQYF TGCGCCAGCAGCTACAGGGAGACAGATACGCAGTATTTT
many TRBJ1-3 TRBV27 TRBD1 CASSSGTGPASGNTIYF TGTGCCAGCAGTTCTGGGACAGGGCCAGCGTCTGGAAACACCATATATTTT
few TRBJ1-5 TRBV28 NA CASSPVQGGGQPQHF TGTGCCAGCAGCCCGGTACAGGGCGGCGGGCAGCCCCAGCATTTT
many TRBJ2-1 TRBV10-3 NA CAISDQGARNEQFF TGTGCCATCAGTGACCAGGGTGCCCGCAATGAGCAGTTCTTC
NA TRBJ1-1 TRBV19 TRBD1 CASRPDRTGEAFF TGTGCCAGTAGACCTGATAGGACAGGGGAAGCTTTCTTT
many TRBJ1-2 TRBV12-3/TRBV12-4 TRBD1 CASSDPRTGILLGYTF TGTGCCAGCAGTGACCCGCGGACAGGGATACTCCTTGGCTACACCTTC
few TRBJ2-2 TRBV10-3 TRBD2 CAIRLAGTTGELFF TGTGCCATCAGACTAGCGGGGACCACCGGGGAGCTGTTTTTT
many TRBJ2-2 TRBV18 NA CASSPLITGELFF TGTGCCAGCTCACCACTGATAACCGGGGAGCTGTTTTTT
few TRBJ1-4 TRBV27 NA CASSLRWEDNLNEKLFF TGTGCCAGCAGTTTACGGTGGGAGGACAACCTGAATGAAAAACTGTTTTTT
NA TRBJ2-2 TRBV15 NA CATSRGRQTPTGELFF TGTGCCACCAGCAGAGGTCGGCAGACTCCCACCGGGGAGCTGTTTTTT
once TRBJ1-2 TRBV7-2 NA CASSPGPASYSYTF TGTGCCAGCAGTCCCGGGCCCGCCTCCTATAGCTACACCTTC